What follows is one TCR beta chain and its context. Its target is not known. The primer mix had 60 Vbeta and 13 Jbeta primers. Profiling relied on immunoSEQ multiplex PCR, and the TCRdb table lists in-frame clones only, not all of them. The sample yields 99,000 or so clones, around 77% seen once. The data were taken from a study of cytomegalovirus exposure and HLA in healthy donors. V dropped 8 bases and J dropped 5; count of bases not matched to a gene: 11. Germline loops: CDR1 SGHVS, CDR2 FNYEAQ. The CDR3 loop spans 15 amino acids. Study-wide results and caveats: In an earlier analysis, most TCR beta V segments were productive about 87% or about 30% of the time.

The sequenced sample was PBMCs. This sequence originates from a woman aged 40 to 49 in good health and CMV-seropositive. The chain joins TRBV7-6 to TRBJ2-7, with 11 positions matching TRBD2. This CDR3 reads CASGGIAGGSHEQYF. In nucleotides, the CDR3 is TGTGCCAGCGGGGGAATAGCGGGAGGGTCCCACGAGCAGTACTTC.